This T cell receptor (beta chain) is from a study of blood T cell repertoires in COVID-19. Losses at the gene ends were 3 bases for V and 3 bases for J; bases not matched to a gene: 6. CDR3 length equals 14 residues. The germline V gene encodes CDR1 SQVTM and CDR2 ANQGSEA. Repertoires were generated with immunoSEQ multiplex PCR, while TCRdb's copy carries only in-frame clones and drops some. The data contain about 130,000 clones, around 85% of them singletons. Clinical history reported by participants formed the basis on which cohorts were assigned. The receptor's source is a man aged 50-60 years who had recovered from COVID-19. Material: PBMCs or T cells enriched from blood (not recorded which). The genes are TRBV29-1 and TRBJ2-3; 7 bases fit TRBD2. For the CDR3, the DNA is TGCAGCGTTGACGGTGGGGGAGGGACAGATACGCAGTATTTT. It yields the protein CSVDGGGGTDTQYF.